This T cell receptor (beta chain) was identified during a study of cytomegalovirus exposure and HLA in healthy donors. Regarding the study as a whole: An assumption of roughly uniform sequencing depth across donors underlay the presence/absence analyses. Most of the TCR beta V segments (in an earlier analysis) were productive either about 87% or about 30% of the time. Available immune exposure information covered CMV serostatus only. CMV antigen specificity of a few CMV-associated chains was confirmed in vitro.

For this clone: The antigen remains undetermined.

PCR amplification relied on 60 Vbeta primers (plus 13 Jbeta primers). The repertoire was sequenced with immunoSEQ multiplex PCR; TCRdb's copy has only in-frame clones and lacks some. Of approximately 160,000 clones in the sample, roughly 83% are singletons; the top ten hold roughly 0.38%. This CDR3 is 15 amino acids long. With 0 bases removed from V and 0 bases from J, the gap between germline ends came to 6 bases. CDR1 is LNHDA, CDR2 SQIVND, per germline (reference sequence). The clonotype originates from a boy between 2 and 15 years old in good health and CMV-seronegative. This rearrangement joins TRBV19 to TRBJ1-5; possibly TRBD1 for D (5 bases). Sequenced input: PBMCs. The CDR3 is CASSIDRDSNQPQHF. In nucleotides, the CDR3 is TGTGCCAGTAGTATAGACAGGGATAGCAATCAGCCCCAGCATTTT.